What follows are 2 T cell receptor beta chains derived from one specimen sequenced in a study of identical twins. One entry per CDR3 protein results from TCRdb running MiXCR on the 5' RACE reads. The table includes fewer than 250,000 distinct CDR3 sequences, less than 9.5% detected once. Sequencing used memory (CD45RO+) T cells sorted from blood. Receptors were obtained from a woman between 18 and 29 years old in good health.

This clonotype was counted between two and nine times. The CDR3 nucleotides read TGTGCCACCAGTGACGCTGGGACAGCCCAAGAGACCCAGTACTTC. Translated, it gives CATSDAGTAQETQYF. This sequence joins TRBV24-1 and TRBJ2-5; TRBD1 aligns across 7 bases. CDR1 is KGHDR and CDR2 is SFDVKD in the germline V gene. The CDR3 covers 15 residues. The V and J ends lost 4 bases and 1 base, in that order; junction bases with no gene match: 5.

This rearrangement joins TRBV15 to TRBJ2-3, with TRBD1 as a possible D gene (5 bases). The germline gives CDR1 LNHNV, CDR2 YYDKDF (reference sequence). The CDR3 consists of 18 residues. V lost 0 bases to trimming and J lost 0 bases, with 16 bases between them. CDR3 DNA sequence: TGTGCCACCAGCAGAGATCGTCAGGGCGGCCCTAGCACAGATACGCAGTATTTT. It yields the protein CATSRDRQGGPSTDTQYF.